Listed below are T cell receptor beta chains from one sample, sequenced in a study of cytomegalovirus exposure and HLA in healthy donors. TCRdb's table, derived via immunoSEQ multiplex PCR, lists solely in-frame clones and lacks some. The profile shows about 37,000 clones, approximately 80% of them singletons. The sequencing sample was made of PBMCs. These receptors were obtained from a woman between 35 and 50 years old in good health and CMV-seronegative. The CDR3 runs from the conserved cysteine through the conserved F or W. A D gene is named only where the DNA matches it firmly. A clone size is listed for some rows: how often the clone was seen (once, few, many), or a class if it is expanded.

clone_size j_call d_call v_call cdr3_aa cdr3_nt
. TRBJ2-7 . TRBV7-9 CASSSRQDNYEQYF TGTGCCAGCAGCTCCCGACAGGACAACTACGAGCAGTACTTC
few TRBJ1-1 . TRBV7-2 CASSLAQAGQQAFF TGTGCCAGCAGCTTAGCGCAAGCAGGGCAACAAGCTTTCTTT
. TRBJ1-6 TRBD1 TRBV25-1 CASSSGQNHSPLHF TGTGCCAGCAGTTCGGGACAGAATCATTCACCCCTCCACTTT
few TRBJ2-3 TRBD2 TRBV7-3 CASSLTSGGGGGTDTQYF TGTGCCAGCAGCCTAACTAGCGGGGGAGGAGGCGGCACAGATACGCAGTATTTT
. TRBJ2-3 TRBD2 TRBV4-3 CASSHIAGTSYTQYF TGCGCCAGCAGCCATATAGCCGGGACTAGTTATACGCAGTATTTC
. TRBJ1-6 . TRBV7-9 CASSLGALNSPLHF TGTGCCAGCAGCTTAGGGGCTTTGAATTCACCCCTCCACTTT
. TRBJ1-2 . TRBV5-1 CASSLPRGSYGYTF TGCGCCAGCAGCCTACCTAGGGGTTCCTATGGCTACACCTTC
. TRBJ1-1 TRBD1 TRBV7-9 CASSLEGQAAKAFF TGTGCCAGCAGCTTAGAAGGACAGGCCGCGAAAGCTTTCTTT
. TRBJ2-7 . TRBV4-2 CASSQDWTGDYEQYF TGTGCCAGCAGCCAAGACTGGACCGGGGACTACGAGCAGTACTTC
few TRBJ1-2 . TRBV11-2 CASSLAQPGTAGYTF TGTGCCAGCAGCTTAGCCCAACCCGGGACTGCTGGCTACACCTTC
. TRBJ2-1 TRBD1 TRBV6-5 CASRRQGHNEQFF TGTGCCAGCAGGCGACAGGGGCACAATGAGCAGTTCTTC